This T cell receptor (beta chain) was observed in a study of shared clonotypes between healthy human individuals. Study-level background: Each donor had three CD4 naive, three CD4 memory, two CD8 naive and one CD8 memory plate. The study's findings and limits: Richness estimates generally favored naive over memory subsets.

Within Nashville, Tennessee resided all donors, each a Caucasian adult. The CDR3 is 13 amino acids. The germline V and J ends were trimmed by 0 bases and 3 bases, with 6 bases remaining between them. Germline V gene lookup returns CDR1 GTSNPN and CDR2 SVGIG (reference sequence). Comments on this clone: Its matching antigen is unknown.

When replicate PCRs were run on sorted subsets, they used around 200 ng DNA, about 30,000 T cell genomes. The table came from immunoSEQ multiplex PCR; TCRdb's copy has only in-frame clones and leaves some out. The data show over 1.5 million clones, with approximately 98% seen just once and 0.45% held by the top ten. Sequenced: naive CD4+ T cells sorted from blood. Subset noted: CD45RA+ positively selected. The chain recombines TRBV30 with TRBJ1-5; no clear D. The origin of this receptor is a man aged 25-40 years in good health. CDR3 region: CAWSVDDNQPQHF. The CDR3 DNA follows: TGTGCCTGGAGTGTGGATGACAATCAGCCCCAGCATTTT.